This T cell receptor (beta chain) was sequenced in a study of blood T cell repertoires in COVID-19. Study overall: Samples representing acute and convalescent COVID-19 were sourced from the United States, Italy and Spain.

V shed 5 bases and J shed 3 bases, with 11 bases lying between them. Germline V lookup: CDR1 MNHEY, CDR2 SVGAGI. This CDR3 has 14 amino acids. Authors' data handling: Cell counts per sample came from amplifying reference gene primers. Sequencing was performed with immunoSEQ multiplex PCR; in TCRdb, only in-frame clones are kept and a portion is missing. The DNA gave D and trimming, while V, J and clone size come from that table. The sample carries roughly 200,000 clones, 80% to 90% recorded once. Participants' reported clinical history set cohort assignment. The sequence was obtained from a woman aged 25 to 39 who had been exposed to COVID-19. The chain combines TRBV6-5 with TRBJ1-5; D might be TRBD1 (6 bases). Sequencing input: PBMCs or T cells enriched from blood (not recorded which). This CDR3 is CASSKQGFNQPQHF. CDR3 coding DNA: TGTGCCAGCAGTAAGCAGGGGTTCAATCAGCCCCAGCATTTT.